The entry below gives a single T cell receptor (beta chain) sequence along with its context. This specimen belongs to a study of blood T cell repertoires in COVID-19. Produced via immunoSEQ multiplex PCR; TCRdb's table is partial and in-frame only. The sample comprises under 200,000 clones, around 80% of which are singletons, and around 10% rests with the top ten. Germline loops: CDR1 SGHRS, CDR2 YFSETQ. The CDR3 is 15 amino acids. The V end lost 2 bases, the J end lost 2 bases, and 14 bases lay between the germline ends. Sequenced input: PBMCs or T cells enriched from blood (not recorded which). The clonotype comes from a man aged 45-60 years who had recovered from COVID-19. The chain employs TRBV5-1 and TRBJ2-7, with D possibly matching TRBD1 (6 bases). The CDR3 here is CASSFGDTGAYEQYF. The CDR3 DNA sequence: TGCGCCAGCAGCTTTGGGGACACAGGAGCCTACGAGCAGTACTTC.